The 14 T cell receptor beta chains below were found in one sample sequenced in a study of blood T cells in healthy people across ages. A sample-barcoded 5' primer and a J-beta primer mix were used in a second PCR of roughly 6 to 12 cycles. TCRdb reanalysed the 5' RACE reads using MiXCR and keeps one entry per CDR3 protein. The profile shows approximately 700,000 distinct CDR3 sequences, about a third of them singletons. The sample taken for sequencing was blood. Source of these receptors: a woman over 75 in good health.

The gene calls are TRBV6-6 and TRBJ1-3; no clear D gene. The germline CDR1 and CDR2 sequences are MNHNY and SVGAGI (reference sequence). Trimming cost V 5 bases and J 7 bases, with 9 bases left between them. The CDR3 runs to 12 residues. CDR3 region: CASSEGGNTIYF. CDR3 nucleotides: TGTGCCAGCAGTGAGGGAGGGAACACCATATATTTT.

This clonotype turned up a few times. The chain couples TRBV11-3 to TRBJ2-2; 8 bases line up with TRBD1. Germline CDR1 reads SGHNT; CDR2 reads YENEEA. After removal of 6 bases from V and 5 bases from J, the junction contained 8 bases not matched to a gene. The CDR3 is 15 amino acids. The CDR3 loop reads CASSGQGMRTGELFF. The CDR3 nucleotides are TGTGCCAGCAGTGGACAGGGAATGCGGACCGGGGAGCTGTTTTTT. The complete variable domain, with remaining parts taken from reference TRBV11-3 and TRBJ2-2, reads EAGVVQSPRYKIIEKKQPVAFWCNPISGHNTLYWYLQNLGQGPELLIRYENEEAVDDSQLPKDRFSAERLKGVDSTLKIQPAELGDSAVYLCASSGQGMRTGELFFGEGSRLTVL.

This clonotype was seen ten or more times. The J gene is TRBJ2-7, the V gene TRBV29-1; tentative D call: TRBD1 (5 bases). The CDR3 is made up of 14 amino acids. The V and J ends lost 7 bases and 1 base respectively, with 17 bases between them. Germline V gives CDR1 SQVTM, CDR2 ANQGSEA. The CDR3 nucleotides read TGCAGCGCAAACCCTCAAGGGGTATCCTACGAGCAGTACTTC. It yields the protein CSANPQGVSYEQYF.

This sequence joins TRBV20-1 and TRBJ1-4; the match to TRBD1 covers 7 bases. This CDR3 has 13 residues. V shed 5 bases and J 8 bases; nucleotides not matched to a gene: 8. Germline-derived CDR1 and CDR2 are DFQATT and SNEGSKA (reference sequence). This CDR3 is CSADRVVREKLFF. The CDR3, as DNA: TGCAGTGCTGACAGGGTGGTTCGGGAAAAACTGTTTTTT.

Concerning this clonotype itself: A much larger clone lies a single base off, so this may be a read error. V and J are TRBV11-2 and TRBJ1-2, with D uncertain. Germline V gene data show CDR1 as SGHAT and CDR2 as FQNNGV. This CDR3 contains 14 residues. DNA of the CDR3: TGTGCCGGCAGCCCACACGGAGGGTACTATGGCTACACCTTC. It translates to CAGSPHGGYYGYTF.

Ten or more counts support this clonotype. This chain links TRBV9 with TRBJ2-6, with 10 positions matching TRBD1. Germline V CDR1 and CDR2: SGDLS, YYNGEE. The CDR3 covers 18 residues. V was pared by 4 bases and J by 0 bases, with 7 bases of the junction left unmatched. CDR3 sequence (DNA): TGTGCCAGCAGCCCCAGGGACAGGGGCCGCTCTGGGGCCAACGTCCTGACTTTC. It encodes CASSPRDRGRSGANVLTF.

This clonotype was counted a few times. The rearrangement links TRBV6-1 to TRBJ1-5, with 9 bases fitting TRBD1. The CDR3 is made up of 16 amino acids. The germline V gene has CDR1 MNHNS and CDR2 SASEGT. After removal of 1 base from V and 6 bases from J, the junction contained 7 bases not matched to a gene. CDR3 protein: CASSEVFDRGGQPQHF. The CDR3 DNA reads as TGTGCCAGCAGTGAAGTCTTCGACAGGGGGGGTCAGCCCCAGCATTTT.

This chain connects TRBV29-1 to TRBJ2-7, with D perhaps given as TRBD1 or TRBD2 (6 bases each). Germline CDR1 SQVTM, CDR2 ANQGSEA. Trimming pared 2 bases from V and 3 bases from J, leaving 11 bases between. This CDR3 has 13 residues. CDR3 coding DNA: TGCAGCGTTGAAACCAGGGGAGGCTACGAGCAGTACTTC. Its translation: CSVETRGGYEQYF.

This clonotype has a count of ten or more. Here the CDR3 reads CASSVRQGNNQPQHF. The DNA for the CDR3 is TGTGCCAGCTCAGTCCGACAGGGTAACAATCAGCCCCAGCATTTT. The chain has TRBV18 and TRBJ1-5; 7 positions match TRBD1. CDR3 length: 15 amino acids. Germline CDR1 reads KGHSH; CDR2 reads LQKENI. Trimming cost V 5 bases and J 3 bases; bases outside gene matches: 7.

This clonotype was picked up many times. The chain carries TRBV3-1 and TRBJ2-1; D is possibly TRBD2 (7 bases). This CDR3 comprises 13 residues. Germline-derived CDR1 and CDR2 are LGHDT and YNNKEL (reference sequence). The germline V and J ends were trimmed by 4 bases and 8 bases, with 12 bases remaining between them. The CDR3 here is CASSRWGGDEQFF. The CDR3 bases are TGTGCCAGCAGCCGATGGGGGGGCGATGAGCAGTTCTTC.

A word on this clonotype: One base away lies a much larger clone, so this may be a sequencing read error. The chain carries TRBV5-6 and TRBJ1-1; TRBD1 might be the D (6 bases). Germline V gene sequence: CDR1 SGHDT, CDR2 YYEEEE. There are 17 residues in the CDR3. DNA for the CDR3: TGTGCCAGCAGCTTGGTTGGGGGGGGGGCTGGCGGCACTGGAGCTTTCTTT. This gives the protein CASSLVGGGAGGTGAFF.

This clonotype was picked up many times. V is TRBV6-5 and J is TRBJ1-1; a possible D gene is TRBD1 (6 bases). There are 13 residues in the CDR3. Germline-derived CDR1 and CDR2 are MNHEY and SVGAGI. V gave up 2 bases and J gave up 4 bases, with 8 bases separating them. Here the CDR3 DNA reads TGTGCCAGCAGTTACCGAGGGGGCACTGAAGCTTTCTTT. It yields the protein CASSYRGGTEAFF.

Worth noting for this clonotype: A much larger clone lies a single base off, so this may be a read error. This sequence joins TRBV27 and TRBJ2-6, with a possible D match to TRBD1 (5 bases). This CDR3 is 13 amino acids long. Germline V gene lookup returns CDR1 MNHEY and CDR2 SMNVEV (reference sequence). The CDR3 protein is CASRSAGADVLTF. Here the CDR3 DNA reads TGTGCCAGCAGATCCGCTGGGGCCGACGTCCTGACTTTC.

Note on this clonotype: A read error may be the cause here, since a much bigger clone is one base away. This chain's CDR3 is CASSVPGNGNSPLDF. The CDR3 DNA reads as TGTGCCAGCAGCGTACCGGGGAATGGGAATTCACCCCTCGACTTT. The J gene is TRBJ1-6, the V gene TRBV9; D uncertain. The V gene's germline CDR1 is SGDLS and CDR2 YYNGEE. The CDR3 has 15 amino acids.